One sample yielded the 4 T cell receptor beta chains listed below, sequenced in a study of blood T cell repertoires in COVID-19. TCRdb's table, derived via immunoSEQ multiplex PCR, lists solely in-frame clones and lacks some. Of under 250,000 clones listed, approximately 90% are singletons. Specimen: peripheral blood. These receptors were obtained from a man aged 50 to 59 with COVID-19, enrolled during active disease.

The CDR3: CASSYSMNGGYEQYF. CDR3 nucleotide sequence: TGTGCCAGCAGTTACTCGATGAACGGGGGCTACGAGCAGTACTTC. V usage is TRBV6-5 and J usage is TRBJ2-7; perhaps TRBD2 as D (6 bases). Deletions cut 0 bases from V and 3 bases from J, with 12 bases between. This CDR3 region has 15 residues. Germline V gives CDR1 MNHEY, CDR2 SVGAGI.

CDR3 region: CASSKAKNSNQPQHF. The CDR3 DNA reads as TGTGCCAGCAGCAAGGCAAAAAATAGCAATCAGCCCCAGCATTTT. This sequence joins TRBV21-1 and TRBJ1-5; the table's TRBD1 call for D was not verified on the DNA. TRBV21-1 is a pseudogene locus. The CDR3 is 15 residues long.

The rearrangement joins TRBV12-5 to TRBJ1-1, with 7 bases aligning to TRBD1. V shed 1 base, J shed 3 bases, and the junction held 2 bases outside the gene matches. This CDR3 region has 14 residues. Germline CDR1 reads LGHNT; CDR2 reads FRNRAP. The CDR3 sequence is CASGLGQGHTEAFF. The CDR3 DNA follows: TGTGCTAGTGGTTTGGGACAGGGTCACACTGAAGCTTTCTTT.

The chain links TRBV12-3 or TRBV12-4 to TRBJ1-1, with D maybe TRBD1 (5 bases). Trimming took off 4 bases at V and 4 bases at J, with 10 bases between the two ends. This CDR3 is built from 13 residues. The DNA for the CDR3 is TGTGCCAGCAGTTGGACGGGGGGCACTGAAGCTTTCTTT. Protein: CASSWTGGTEAFF.